The 27 T cell receptor beta chains reported below all come from one sample, sequenced in a study of blood T cell repertoires in COVID-19. Method: immunoSEQ multiplex PCR; TCRdb's copy keeps in-frame clones and lacks some. The data contain 130,000 to 150,000 clones, 75% to 90% of them singletons. The sequenced sample consisted of peripheral blood. These receptors came from a human donor in a cohort sampled during active COVID-19.

The V and J genes are TRBV9 and TRBJ2-1; D is perhaps TRBD1 (6 bases). The CDR3 is made up of 15 amino acids. Trimming removed 0 bases at V and 7 bases at J, with 14 bases between. Germline V gives CDR1 SGDLS, CDR2 YYNGEE. CDR3 nucleotides: TGTGCCAGCAGCGTAGGCCGGACAGTAACGAATGAGCAGTTCTTC. This sequence encodes CASSVGRTVTNEQFF.

The V and J genes are TRBV6-5 and TRBJ2-7, with 7 nucleotides matching TRBD2. The CDR3 spans 15 residues. V gave up 0 bases and J gave up 2 bases; unmatched junction bases: 4. From germline, CDR1 is MNHEY and CDR2 SVGAGI. In nucleotides, the CDR3 is TGTGCCAGCAGTTACTCCCCGGGGGGACCCTACGAGCAGTACTTC. Translating it yields CASSYSPGGPYEQYF.

The gene calls are TRBV10-1 and TRBJ2-1; 10 nucleotides match TRBD1. Germline CDR1 is WNHNN and CDR2 is SYGVQD (reference sequence). The CDR3 spans 16 residues. After removal of 2 bases from V and 8 bases from J, the junction contained 9 bases not matched to a gene. CDR3 sequence (DNA): TGCGCCAGCAGTGAGGCCGGGACAGGGGCGAAGGATGAGCAGTTCTTC. This sequence encodes CASSEAGTGAKDEQFF.

The rearrangement links TRBV28 to TRBJ1-5, with a possible D match to TRBD1 (5 bases). The CDR3 runs 15 residues. V gave up 5 bases and J gave up 3 bases, with 14 bases separating them. Looked up from germline, CDR1 is MDHEN and CDR2 is SYDVKM. The CDR3 sequence is CASSLPAGSNQPQHF. The CDR3 DNA reads TGTGCCAGCAGTCTGCCCGCAGGGTCCAATCAGCCCCAGCATTTT.

The rearrangement uses TRBV6-5 and TRBJ2-2; TRBD2 matches 9 bases. From germline, CDR1 is MNHEY and CDR2 SVGAGI. This CDR3 spans 15 amino acids. V shed 5 bases, J shed 6 bases, and the junction held 7 bases outside the gene matches. CDR3 sequence reads: CASSPGTSWAGELFF. CDR3 sequence (DNA): TGTGCCAGCAGTCCCGGGACTAGCTGGGCCGGGGAGCTGTTTTTT.

DNA for the CDR3: TGCAGCGTAGATTTTACAGGGGGCGCGGACTATGGCTACACCTTC. Translation gives CSVDFTGGADYGYTF. The V and J genes are TRBV29-1 and TRBJ1-2, with 9 bases aligning to TRBD1. In germline, CDR1 is SQVTM, CDR2 ANQGSEA. The CDR3 spans 15 residues. V lost 6 bases and J lost 3; bases outside the gene matches: 11.

This sequence joins TRBV10-3 and TRBJ1-2; D is unclear. The CDR3 is made up of 12 amino acids. The V end was cut by 7 bases, the J end by 8 bases, with 14 bases between. Germline lookup yields CDR1 ENHRY and CDR2 SYGVKD. In nucleotides, the CDR3 is TGTGCCATCAACATGATACTAGGAGGCTACACCTTC. It is translated as CAINMILGGYTF.

This chain connects TRBV2 to TRBJ2-6; 11 bases match TRBD1. The CDR3 is 16 residues long. Germline V CDR1 and CDR2: SNHLY, FYNNEI. The junction had 4 bases not matched to a gene; V was cut back by 5 bases and J by 4 bases. The CDR3 sequence is CASSRTGGFGANVLTF. In nucleotides, the CDR3 is TGTGCCAGCAGTAGGACAGGGGGCTTCGGGGCCAACGTCCTGACTTTC.

The J gene is TRBJ1-5, the V gene TRBV6-5, with D maybe TRBD1 (6 bases). The CDR3 is 15 amino acids. In germline, CDR1 is MNHEY, CDR2 SVGAGI. V lost 5 bases and J 0 bases, leaving 11 bases between the germline ends. The CDR3 DNA sequence: TGTGCCAGCAGTCCCCGGGGGGCTAGCAATCAGCCCCAGCATTTT. This translates into CASSPRGASNQPQHF.

The CDR3 reads CASSWRGAQDQPQHF. The DNA for the CDR3 is TGTGCCAGCAGTTGGCGGGGGGCGCAGGATCAGCCCCAGCATTTT. This sequence joins TRBV5-8 and TRBJ1-5; D might be TRBD1 (6 bases). In germline, CDR1 is SGHTS, CDR2 YDEGEE. The CDR3 length is 15 residues. The V gene lost 5 bases and the J gene lost 5 bases, with 17 bases spanning the gap.

The V call is TRBV4-1, the J call TRBJ1-1; 7 bases match TRBD1. CDR3 length: 16 amino acids. With 3 bases clipped from V and 0 bases from J, the junction kept 7 bases outside the gene matches. CDR1 and CDR2 (germline): MGHRA, YSYEKL. The CDR3 loop is CASSQAAGTVNTEAFF. CDR3 sequence (DNA): TGCGCCAGCAGCCAGGCTGCCGGGACAGTGAACACTGAAGCTTTCTTT.

This clone was counted once. The chain joins TRBV6-6 to TRBJ2-7, with 10 positions matching TRBD1. This CDR3 has 13 amino acids. After removal of 5 bases from V and 7 bases from J, the junction contained 5 bases not matched to a gene. Germline V lookup: CDR1 MNHNY, CDR2 SVGAGI (reference sequence). The CDR3 protein is CASSHRTGGEQYF. The CDR3 coding sequence is TGTGCCAGCAGTCACAGGACAGGGGGGGAGCAGTACTTC.

The chain uses TRBV15 and TRBJ1-1, with D possibly matching TRBD1 (6 bases). The CDR3 has 13 residues. Germline CDR1 LNHNV, CDR2 YYDKDF (reference sequence). V lost 5 bases, J lost 3 bases, and 10 bases lay in between. The CDR3 coding sequence is TGTGCCACCAGCGGAAGGACAGACACTGAAGCTTTCTTT. Its protein is CATSGRTDTEAFF.

This chain connects TRBV24-1 to TRBJ1-3; D might be TRBD1 (5 bases). Per the germline V gene, CDR1 is KGHDR and CDR2 is SFDVKD. V shed 9 bases and J shed 0 bases, with 17 bases lying between them. The CDR3 runs to 16 residues. The chain's CDR3 is CATPRQDSSSGNTIYF. CDR3 in DNA: TGTGCCACCCCGCGCCAAGACAGCAGCTCTGGAAACACCATATATTTT.

The CDR3 region is CSVEGGESYTF. The CDR3, as DNA: TGCAGCGTTGAAGGGGGGGAAAGCTACACCTTC. The V gene is TRBV29-1, the J gene TRBJ1-2, with a tentative D call TRBD1 (5 bases). The germline gives CDR1 SQVTM, CDR2 ANQGSEA. The CDR3 runs 11 residues. Trimming stripped 1 base from V and 9 bases from J, with 9 bases between. Filled out from reference TRBV29-1 and TRBJ1-2, the complete variable domain reads SAVISQKPSRDICQRGTSLTIQCQVDSQVTMMFWYRQQPGQSLTLIATANQGSEATYESGFVIDKFPISRPNLTFSTLTVSNMSPEDSSIYLCSVEGGESYTFGSGTRLTVV.

The J gene is TRBJ1-2, the V gene TRBV29-1, with 7 bases that match TRBD1. Germline V gene sequence: CDR1 SQVTM, CDR2 ANQGSEA. The CDR3 is 14 amino acids. V trimming: 5 bases; J trimming: 5 bases; junction bases outside the gene matches: 11. The CDR3 reads CSVLQGSQGYGYTF. For the CDR3, the DNA is TGCAGCGTTCTTCAGGGTTCACAGGGGTATGGCTACACCTTC.

This chain links TRBV5-1 with TRBJ2-3; TRBD2 agrees at 8 bases. The CDR3 sequence is 16 residues long. Germline V gene data show CDR1 as SGHRS and CDR2 as YFSETQ. J lost 2 bases, V lost 4 bases, and 9 bases had no gene match. CDR3 nucleotide sequence: TGCGCCAGCAGCCTGGATGGGACTAGGTCCACAGATACGCAGTATTTT. Protein: CASSLDGTRSTDTQYF.

This clone was observed at least ten times. The V call is TRBV19, the J call TRBJ2-7, with TRBD2 matching over 8 bases. J was trimmed by 3 bases and V by 7 bases; bases with no gene match: 20. CDR1 is LNHDA, CDR2 SQIVND, per germline (reference sequence). This CDR3 is built from 18 residues. The CDR3 is CASNPQGVRGGTVYEQYF. CDR3 nucleotides: TGTGCCAGTAATCCCCAAGGGGTTCGCGGGGGGACTGTCTACGAGCAGTACTTC.

This chain joins TRBV5-4 and TRBJ2-5; D is possibly TRBD2 (6 bases). The germline V and J ends were trimmed by 0 bases and 1 base, with 13 bases remaining between them. Germline lookup yields CDR1 SGHNT and CDR2 YYREEE (reference sequence). This CDR3 is 16 amino acids long. The CDR3 DNA reads as TGTGCCAGCAGCTTGGGCGGGGATTGGGGCCAAGAGACCCAGTACTTC. Encoded protein: CASSLGGDWGQETQYF.

This clone was seen only once. The chain has TRBV5-3 and TRBJ1-5; D possibly corresponds to TRBD1 (5 bases). TRBV5-3 is classed as an ORF, of uncertain function. V dropped 0 bases and J dropped 10 bases, with 8 bases sitting between them. This CDR3 contains 12 residues. The CDR3 DNA follows: TGTGCCAGAAGCTTGGGGGGGGAACCCCAGCATTTT. Its protein product is CARSLGGEPQHF.

To note about this clone: Other DNA sequences within the sample encode an identical CDR3. This chain connects TRBV5-5 to TRBJ2-6; D is unresolved. The CDR3 length is 14 residues. V was trimmed by 4 bases and J by 0 bases, leaving 5 bases between them. CDR1 is SGHKS, CDR2 YYEKEE, per germline (reference sequence). CDR3 amino acids: CASSIDSGANVLTF. CDR3 DNA: TGTGCCAGCAGCATAGACTCTGGGGCCAACGTCCTGACTTTC.

This rearrangement joins TRBV5-5 to TRBJ2-5, with D perhaps matching TRBD2 (6 bases). V lost 4 bases and J 5 bases, leaving 15 bases between the germline ends. CDR3 length: 14 residues. Germline loops: CDR1 SGHKS, CDR2 YYEKEE (reference sequence). The CDR3 reads CASSPQGGRETQYF. In DNA, the CDR3 is TGTGCCAGCAGCCCGCAGGGAGGTCGGGAGACCCAGTACTTC.

The gene calls are TRBV15 and TRBJ1-1; 10 nucleotides agree with TRBD1. There are 16 residues in the CDR3. V lost 2 bases, J lost 4 bases, and 7 bases stayed unmatched. CDR1 LNHNV and CDR2 YYDKDF come from the germline V gene (reference sequence). CDR3 bases: TGTGCCACCAGCAGACGAAGACAGGGGGCAGGCACTGAAGCTTTCTTT. Protein product: CATSRRRQGAGTEAFF.

V gene TRBV20-1 combines with J gene TRBJ1-4; D may be TRBD1 (5 bases). Trimming cost V 7 bases and J 8 bases, with 11 bases left between them. Germline V gives CDR1 DFQATT, CDR2 SNEGSKA (reference sequence). The CDR3 extends over 11 amino acids. The CDR3 reads CSGRGWEKLFF. For the CDR3, the DNA is TGCAGTGGGAGGGGATGGGAAAAACTGTTTTTT.

This clone was detected only once. The chain carries TRBV6-7 and TRBJ2-7, with D possibly being TRBD2 (7 bases). TRBV6-7 falls under the ORF class, with uncertain function. The CDR3 extends over 21 amino acids. V lost 2 bases, J lost 1 base, and 30 bases lay in between. The CDR3 region has the DNA TGTGCCAGCAGTTACCCGCCTGGAGGGGGGGCCAGGTTAGGCGAATCCTACGAGCAGTACTTC. Its translation: CASSYPPGGGARLGESYEQYF.

The chain employs TRBV4-1 and TRBJ2-2; D gene unclear. Trimming removed 0 bases from V and 6 bases from J, with 20 bases in between. In germline, CDR1 is MGHRA, CDR2 YSYEKL. CDR3 length: 18 residues. CDR3 region: CASSQDRSSMREAGELFF. The CDR3 DNA reads as TGCGCCAGCAGCCAAGATCGATCAAGTATGCGAGAAGCCGGGGAGCTGTTTTTT.

This clone has more than one count but fewer than ten. Other DNA sequences in the same sample also yield this CDR3. V is TRBV5-4 and J is TRBJ2-2, with 10 nucleotides matching TRBD1. CDR1 and CDR2 from the germline V gene are SGHNT and YYREEE (reference sequence). The CDR3 spans 16 residues. V lost 4 bases, J lost 0 bases, and 3 bases stayed unmatched. The CDR3 spells CASSRGQGANTGELFF. CDR3 bases: TGTGCCAGCAGCCGAGGACAGGGGGCGAACACCGGGGAGCTGTTTTTT.